Presented here are 29 T cell receptor beta chains from one specimen sequenced in a study of a mutant IDH1 vaccine in newly diagnosed glioma. Method: immunoSEQ multiplex PCR; TCRdb's copy keeps in-frame clones and lacks some. The sample shows around 42,000 clones, roughly 85% of them seen only once. Antigen specificity for these receptors is unknown. Time point here: week 5, during vaccination. Topical imiquimod was applied with each vaccine dose, which held 300 ug of mutant IDH1 20-mer peptide. The sample in question was PBMCs, obtained from a glioma patient whose treatment included an IDH1 peptide vaccine. Receptors originate from a man aged 35-49 years with glioma.

The chain uses TRBV5-1 and TRBJ2-5; 11 nucleotides align to TRBD2. Germline-derived CDR1 and CDR2 are SGHRS and YFSETQ. With V trimmed by 0 bases and J by 5 bases, 6 bases remained unmatched. The CDR3 loop spans 16 amino acids. CDR3 amino acids: CASSLGLAGRVETQYF. The CDR3 DNA follows: TGCGCCAGCAGCTTGGGACTAGCGGGAAGGGTTGAGACCCAGTACTTC.

CDR3 coding DNA: TGTGCCAGTAGTATACGCGGCGGGAGGTCCTACGAGCAGTACTTC. Protein product: CASSIRGGRSYEQYF. J is TRBJ2-7 and V is TRBV19; 8 bases match TRBD2. V shed 2 bases, J shed 1 base, and the junction held 4 bases outside the gene matches. CDR3 length: 15 amino acids. The germline V gene has CDR1 LNHDA and CDR2 SQIVND (reference sequence).

The V call is TRBV21-1, the J call TRBJ1-1. TRBV21-1 is a pseudogene segment. The CDR3 runs to 13 residues. The CDR3 nucleotides are TGTGCCAGCAGCCAACCTGTTTGTACTGAAGCTTTCTTT. It yields the protein CASSQPVCTEAFF.

This clone was observed a few times. The chain links TRBV5-6 to TRBJ1-5; TRBD1 is a possible D gene (6 bases). The CDR3 loop spans 13 amino acids. V was trimmed by 4 bases and J by 4 bases, leaving 9 bases between them. In germline, CDR1 is SGHDT, CDR2 YYEEEE. CDR3 region: CASSPRGNQPQHF. The CDR3 DNA reads TGTGCCAGCAGCCCTAGGGGGAATCAGCCCCAGCATTTT.

The gene calls are TRBV9 and TRBJ2-1, with D perhaps assigned TRBD1 or TRBD2 (5 bases each). The CDR3 is made up of 15 amino acids. The germline V and J ends were trimmed by 2 bases and 1 base, with 10 bases remaining between them. Germline V lookup: CDR1 SGDLS, CDR2 YYNGEE. The chain's CDR3 is CASSVGPSSYNEQFF. DNA for the CDR3: TGTGCCAGCAGCGTGGGACCGTCGTCCTACAATGAGCAGTTCTTC.

The chain couples TRBV10-3 to TRBJ2-3; TRBD2 agrees at 9 bases. This CDR3 is built from 18 residues. With 4 bases clipped from V and 1 base from J, the junction kept 12 bases outside the gene matches. Germline CDR1 and CDR2: ENHRY and SYGVKD. As DNA, the CDR3 is TGTGCCATCAGTGGACACCGCGGGAGGGCGTTGGGCACAGATACGCAGTATTTT. The encoded protein is CAISGHRGRALGTDTQYF.

The rearrangement uses TRBV6-1 and TRBJ2-7; D is uncertain. The CDR3 has 12 amino acids. Germline V gene data show CDR1 as MNHNS and CDR2 as SASEGT. V shed 2 bases and J shed 10 bases, with 12 bases lying between them. The CDR3 DNA follows: TGTGCCAGCAGTGAACCTGGGCCCGCCCAGTACTTC. As protein: CASSEPGPAQYF.

The V and J genes are TRBV5-8 and TRBJ2-7; the D is unclear. The CDR3 is made up of 13 amino acids. CDR1 is SGHTS, CDR2 YDEGEE, per germline. The V gene lost 1 base and the J gene lost 6 bases, with 11 bases spanning the gap. The chain's CDR3 is CASSLRRRSEQYF. CDR3 DNA sequence: TGTGCCAGCAGCTTGCGCAGGCGCAGCGAGCAGTACTTC. The full variable domain, completed using reference TRBV5-8 and TRBJ2-7, is EAGVTQSPTHLIKTRGQQATLRCSPISGHTSVYWYQQALGLGLQFLLWYDEGEERNRGNFPPRFSGRQFPNYSSELNVNALELEDSALYLCASSLRRRSEQYFGPGTRLTVT.

This clone occurred once. The chain employs TRBV28 and TRBJ1-4; TRBD1 agrees at 9 bases. The CDR3 loop spans 13 amino acids. V was pared by 6 bases and J by 8 bases, with 4 bases of the junction left unmatched. CDR1 and CDR2 (germline): MDHEN, SYDVKM. CDR3 sequence: CASRRTGVEKLFF. The CDR3 region has the DNA TGTGCCAGCAGGAGGACAGGGGTCGAAAAACTGTTTTTT.

The genes are TRBV28 and TRBJ1-2, with a weak D call TRBD1 (5 bases). CDR3 size: 15 residues. CDR1 is MDHEN and CDR2 is SYDVKM in the germline V gene. The ends were cut back, 4 bases at V and 6 bases at J, with 18 bases in the middle. For the CDR3, the DNA is TGTGCCAGCAGTTATACGGGAGCGACAGCTCATGGCTACACCTTC. Translation gives CASSYTGATAHGYTF.

The chain recombines TRBV30 with TRBJ1-4, with TRBD1 matching 11 bases. Losses at the gene ends were 2 bases for V and 8 bases for J; bases not matched to a gene: 4. Germline V lookup: CDR1 GTSNPN, CDR2 SVGIG (reference sequence). The CDR3 runs 14 residues. CDR3 amino acids: CAWSQDRGHEKLFF. In nucleotides, the CDR3 is TGTGCCTGGAGTCAGGACAGGGGGCACGAAAAACTGTTTTTT.

This sequence joins TRBV5-6 and TRBJ2-1; 7 bases are shared with TRBD2. J gave up 6 bases and V 1 base, and 4 bases lay outside the gene matches. The germline V gene encodes CDR1 SGHDT and CDR2 YYEEEE. This CDR3 is 14 amino acids long. CDR3 nucleotides: TGTGCCAGCAGCTTGAATGGCGGGGGCAATGAGCAGTTCTTC. Residues: CASSLNGGGNEQFF.

This clone ranks as medium-sized. The chain combines TRBV4-1 with TRBJ1-2; D gene ambiguous. V lost 1 base, J lost 10 bases, and 7 bases lay in between. Germline V gives CDR1 MGHRA, CDR2 YSYEKL. The CDR3 totals 11 residues. CDR3 sequence: CASSQGRNYTF. For the CDR3, the DNA is TGCGCCAGCAGCCAAGGGCGGAACTACACCTTC.

V gene TRBV9 combines with J gene TRBJ2-1, with D possibly matching TRBD2 (5 bases). Between the trimmed V and J ends, which lost 0 bases and 8 bases, there was a span of 15 bases. The germline CDR1 and CDR2 sequences are SGDLS and YYNGEE. The CDR3 sequence is 15 residues long. The CDR3: CASSVESRARDEQFF. The CDR3 region has the DNA TGTGCCAGCAGCGTAGAGTCGAGGGCTAGGGATGAGCAGTTCTTC.

The chain carries TRBV29-1 and TRBJ2-1; 7 nucleotides agree with TRBD2. CDR3 length: 16 residues. V lost 6 bases, J lost 1 base, and 12 bases stayed unmatched. Germline CDR1 reads SQVTM; CDR2 reads ANQGSEA. Here the CDR3 reads CSVGRGGSRSYNEQFF. In nucleotides, the CDR3 is TGCAGCGTGGGGAGGGGCGGGAGTAGGTCCTACAATGAGCAGTTCTTC.

The CDR3, as DNA: TGTGCCAGAGGACTAACCGGGAAGGGAGCTTTCTTT. Translation: CARGLTGKGAFF. The V gene is TRBV2, the J gene TRBJ1-1; D uncertain. This CDR3 has 12 amino acids. The germline V and J ends were trimmed by 9 bases and 10 bases, with 18 bases remaining between them. Germline V gene lookup returns CDR1 SNHLY and CDR2 FYNNEI.

The V call is TRBV6-4, the J call TRBJ2-3; D possibly corresponds to TRBD2 (6 bases). The ends were cut back, 3 bases at V and 2 bases at J, with 15 bases in the middle. Germline V lookup: CDR1 MRHNA, CDR2 SNTAGT. The CDR3 contains 16 residues. The CDR3 loop reads CASSDRPSVSTDTQYF. The CDR3 DNA is TGTGCCAGCAGTGATCGCCCTAGCGTATCCACAGATACGCAGTATTTT.

This sequence joins TRBV18 and TRBJ2-1, with D unresolved. The CDR3 runs 14 residues. V shed 0 bases and J shed 10 bases, with 13 bases lying between them. Germline CDR1 and CDR2: KGHSH and LQKENI. CDR3 DNA sequence: TGTGCCAGCTCACCACCGCCCGATCGGGTAGAGCAGTTCTTC. Its translation: CASSPPPDRVEQFF. The full variable domain, rest sourced from reference TRBV18 and TRBJ2-1, is NAGVMQNPRHLVRRRGQEARLRCSPMKGHSHVYWYRQLPEEGLKFMVYLQKENIIDESGMPKERFSAEFPKEGPSILRIQQVVRGDSAAYFCASSPPPDRVEQFFGPGTRLTVL.

This clone appeared a few times. This sequence joins TRBV5-4 and TRBJ1-1; D gene ambiguous. V lost 4 bases to trimming and J lost 7 bases, with 11 bases between them. The CDR3 has 12 amino acids. Germline V gives CDR1 SGHNT, CDR2 YYREEE (reference sequence). This chain's CDR3 is CASSPRGIEAFF. CDR3 sequence (DNA): TGTGCCAGCAGCCCTCGGGGTATTGAAGCTTTCTTT.

J is TRBJ1-1 and V is TRBV14; 10 nucleotides align to TRBD1. With V trimmed by 4 bases and J by 1 base, 3 bases remained unmatched. The CDR3 extends over 15 amino acids. The V gene's germline CDR1 is SGHDN and CDR2 FVKESK. CDR3 sequence (DNA): TGTGCCAGCAGCCTCCGGGACAGGGGGAACACTGAAGCTTTCTTT. It yields the protein CASSLRDRGNTEAFF.

V is TRBV27 and J is TRBJ1-1; no reliable D call. Germline V gives CDR1 MNHEY, CDR2 SMNVEV (reference sequence). The V and J ends lost 3 bases and 7 bases respectively, with 15 bases between them. The length of the CDR3 is 14 residues. The CDR3: CASSFARRPVEAFF. The DNA for the CDR3 is TGTGCCAGCAGTTTCGCCCGGAGACCCGTTGAAGCTTTCTTT.

The V call is TRBV4-1, the J call TRBJ2-1; D is unresolved. Trimming pared 0 bases from V and 0 bases from J, leaving 18 bases between. Germline CDR1 is MGHRA and CDR2 is YSYEKL. The CDR3 extends over 19 amino acids. CDR3 DNA: TGCGCCAGCAGCCAAGATCGGCCGTCTCTAAAAAGCTCCTACAATGAGCAGTTCTTC. As protein: CASSQDRPSLKSSYNEQFF.

In DNA form, the CDR3 reads TGTGCCAGCAGCGCCCAGGGGGCCGCGGAGACCCAGTACTTC. As protein: CASSAQGAAETQYF. The V and J genes are TRBV5-4 and TRBJ2-5; 8 nucleotides align to TRBD1. V gave up 4 bases and J gave up 5 bases; unmatched junction bases: 7. CDR1 is SGHNT and CDR2 is YYREEE in the germline V gene (reference sequence). The CDR3 spans 14 residues.

V is TRBV4-2 and J is TRBJ2-1, with TRBD2 identical over 9 bases. The V gene's germline CDR1 is LGHNA and CDR2 YNFKEQ. The length of the CDR3 is 18 residues. J lost 8 bases, V lost 0 bases, and 14 bases had no gene match. The CDR3 loop is CASSQDRGGRALGDEQFF. The DNA for the CDR3 is TGTGCCAGCAGCCAAGACAGGGGCGGGAGGGCCTTGGGCGATGAGCAGTTCTTC.

V and J are TRBV14 and TRBJ1-2, with no clear D. There are 13 residues in the CDR3. V was trimmed by 5 bases and J by 2 bases, leaving 9 bases between them. The germline V gene encodes CDR1 SGHDN and CDR2 FVKESK. The CDR3 nucleotides are TGTGCCAGCAGCGGCAGAGGGAACTATGGCTACACCTTC. This encodes CASSGRGNYGYTF. Using reference TRBV14 and TRBJ1-2 for the parts outside the CDR3, the full variable domain is EAGVTQFPSHSVIEKGQTVTLRCDPISGHDNLYWYRRVMGKEIKFLLHFVKESKQDESGMPNNRFLAERTGGTYSTLKVQPAELEDSGVYFCASSGRGNYGYTFGSGTRLTVV.

The chain is built from TRBV4-2 and TRBJ2-2; D is unresolved. The CDR3 covers 14 residues. The germline gives CDR1 LGHNA, CDR2 YNFKEQ. The germline V and J ends were trimmed by 4 bases and 1 base, with 7 bases remaining between them. The CDR3 sequence: CASSPLGNTGELFF. Written as DNA, the CDR3 is TGTGCCAGCAGCCCCCTGGGGAACACCGGGGAGCTGTTTTTT.

V and J are TRBV12-5 and TRBJ2-3; D may match TRBD1 or TRBD2 (5 bases each). V was trimmed by 0 bases and J by 3 bases, leaving 19 bases between them. This CDR3 has 18 amino acids. The germline gives CDR1 LGHNT, CDR2 FRNRAP. The CDR3 region is CASGLVRDGETRTDTQYF. The CDR3 DNA follows: TGTGCTAGTGGTTTGGTAAGGGACGGCGAAACGAGGACAGATACGCAGTATTTT.

The rearrangement uses TRBV6-5 and TRBJ1-2; 7 bases are shared with TRBD1. The length of the CDR3 is 15 residues. CDR1 is MNHEY, CDR2 SVGAGI, per germline. With 0 bases clipped from V and 1 base from J, the junction kept 2 bases outside the gene matches. The CDR3 region is CASSYSGTVNYGYTF. CDR3 nucleotide sequence: TGTGCCAGCAGTTACTCAGGGACAGTTAACTATGGCTACACCTTC.

The chain is built from TRBV10-3 and TRBJ1-1, with 8 bases lining up with TRBD1. This CDR3 is 16 amino acids long. Germline trimming cut 4 bases from V and 5 bases from J; bases unmatched to any gene: 12. Germline V gene sequence: CDR1 ENHRY, CDR2 SYGVKD. CDR3 in DNA: TGTGCCATCAGTGTTCCCCGGACAGGGTGGGGGACTGAAGCTTTCTTT. Amino acids: CAISVPRTGWGTEAFF.